The T cell receptor (beta chain) described here comes from a study of cytomegalovirus exposure and HLA in healthy donors. The study's findings and limits: Productive status was seen about 90% or about 30% of the time for most TCR beta V segments in an earlier analysis. Across all donors, roughly uniform sequencing depth was an assumption of the presence/absence analyses. Overall, some 160 TCR beta chains were annotated as cytomegalovirus-associated.

Both 60 Vbeta primers and 13 Jbeta primers went into the PCR. TCRdb's table, derived via immunoSEQ multiplex PCR, lists solely in-frame clones and lacks some. The table includes about 120,000 clones, more than 65% detected once. Regarding this clone: The antigen remains unidentified.

The source is a young man in good health and CMV-seronegative. Sequencing was done on a sample of PBMCs.

The CDR3 nucleotides read TGTGCCAGCAGCTTAGGGGGCCTTCAAAATGAGCAGTTCTTC. Its translation is CASSLGGLQNEQFF. The chain links TRBV7-9 to TRBJ2-1; D possibly corresponds to TRBD1 (5 bases). The ends were cut back, 1 base at V and 7 bases at J, with 11 bases in the middle. CDR1 is SEHNR and CDR2 is FQNEAQ in the germline V gene (reference sequence). CDR3 length equals 14 residues.